This TCR beta chain was sequenced in a study of cytomegalovirus exposure and HLA in healthy donors (dated by TCRdb to 2017 to 2019). Looking at the study overall: In an earlier analysis of some 610 of the donors, around 300 Gb of sequence data and just under 120 million unique TCR beta sequences from about 179 million T cells were reported. Genome-wide SNP genotypes for about 65% of the 666 donors were used in a later genetic analysis, which treated that subset as a discovery cohort. An earlier analysis of some 500 of the donors applied high-throughput TCR beta sequencing to assess whether each TCR beta V gene segment acted as functional or pseudogenic. On average, about 200,000 unique TCR beta nucleotide sequences were sequenced per donor among a few hundred genotyped donors of the cohort, with roughly 19% of those sequences being non-productive. The T cell repertoires of 666 subjects were profiled by immunosequencing and related to cytomegalovirus serostatus. HLA typing covered class I and class II loci at four-digit resolution. To study patterns of TCR occurrence, a later analysis re-analyzed previously published TCR beta repertoires from 666 donors and added high-resolution HLA genotyping. Every repertoire in the discovery cohort had been generated on one and the same sequencing platform. Typing coverage differed by locus: A, B, C, DRB1 and DQB1 were typed in roughly 620-630 donors, DQA1 in 500 to 550, DPA1 in around 600, and DPB1 in just under 490. The aim of the study was to test whether cataloging public T cell receptors could identify signatures of past pathogen exposure. Four to six DR-DQ haplotypes were handled as single units for association and clustering, since linkage in the cohort was strong. The later analysis used no new phenotypic data to find candidate immune exposures, relying instead on TCR beta sequences and their occurrence across donors. Of the 300 to 450 genotyped donors, approximately 80% were placed in the genetic ancestry cluster associated with self-reported Caucasian donors. Donor age, sex, ethnicity and CMV serostatus were collected together with the repertoire data. High-throughput TCR immunosequencing, statistical association of individual TCRs with disease status, and machine learning were combined to predict cytomegalovirus infection status. In addition to the first cohort of 666 subjects, a separate validation cohort of around 110 different subjects was used. An early release covering roughly 580 HLA-typed donors comprised approximately 290 gigabases of sequencing data and 85 million to 100 million unique TCR sequences.

As for this clone: The clone's antigen remains unknown. A junction end diverges from the germline sequence, so it may reflect a read error.

Library generation was performed with the immunoSEQ multiplex PCR assay. A mixture of 60 forward primers for TCR Vbeta segments and 13 reverse primers for TCR Jbeta segments was used in the multiplex PCR. The CDR3 region of rearranged TCR beta genes was amplified from genomic DNA by a multiplex PCR assay. Amplified TCR beta libraries were sequenced as 87-base-pair reads on the Illumina HiSeq System. In the source study's methods: A later analysis counted approximately 74 million unique TCR beta chains across the 666 repertoires, and roughly 9.9 million of these chains were shared by at least two donors. Raw reads were error-corrected and collapsed into unique sequences with a nearest-neighbor algorithm that merged closely related sequences to remove PCR and sequencing errors. Alignment of CDR3 sequences to IMGT reference sequences was used to assign V, D and J gene segments. Each retained sequence needed at least a six-nucleotide match to both a V gene segment and a J gene segment. Rearrangements were classified as productive when the CDR3 lacked stop codons and remained in frame with V and J, and all other rearrangements were classified as non-productive. CDR3 was defined by IMGT convention, running from the second conserved V-encoded cysteine to the conserved J-encoded phenylalanine. In an earlier analysis of 500 to 650 of the donors, sequences lacking an unambiguous match to a single V gene segment were excluded. An earlier analysis of roughly 590 of the donors called V segments functional above 56.7% productive rearrangements and segregating when the between-donor standard deviation exceeded 5%. To diagnose cytomegalovirus status from the catalog of TCR beta chain sequences, a statistical classification framework was built. V and J gene assignment, in a later analysis, came from comparing TCR nucleotide sequences with IMGT/GENE-DB human TR gene sequences. A later analysis assigned CDR3 sequences and most-parsimonious VDJ recombination scenarios with the TCRdist pipeline. In a later analysis, every TCR beta chain was defined by the combination of its CDR3 amino acid sequence and its V-gene family, and reads without a unique V-gene family were dropped. To address suspected cross-contamination and a sequencing artifact, a later analysis removed over 500 highly shared, low-generation-probability nucleotide sequences. For each public chain, a later analysis derived a clonal expansion index from normalized ranks of inferred template counts within each repertoire. A later analysis computed generation probabilities with a VDJ recombination model fitted to out-of-frame rearrangements, and checked the results against IGoR. Hypergeometric tests were used in a later analysis to score TCR-TCR, TCR-HLA and TCR-CMV co-occurrence, with a repertoire-size bias correction applied to the TCR pairs. A later analysis estimated false discovery rates by permuting HLA or CMV assignments 20 times. A later analysis grouped co-occurring TCRs with DBSCAN, adding TCRdist sequence similarity when clustering within HLA-allele-positive subsets. Repertoires with fewer than 30,000 or more than 120,000 public chains, plus five repertoires with anomalous nucleotide sharing, were excluded from co-occurrence clustering. TCRdb provides this immuneACCESS table in a form limited to in-frame rearrangements. Some clones are lacking; in checked studies, under half of them reflect an unresolved V gene, and why the rest are absent is not known. Clonal size and the V and J genes are those of that table, whereas D and trimming came from the DNA. The sample profile shows more than 85,000 clones; approximately 73% of them were found once. The ten largest clones capture under 5% of the sample.

The cohort was made up of 666 healthy bone marrow donors. At the time of sampling, all cohort members were nominally healthy, though unrecorded immune exposures were likely present. The donor was CMV seropositive and was included in the group of 289 seropositive cohort members. Every donor gave a peripheral blood sample, and the peripheral blood mononuclear cells from that sample were used for TCR beta sequencing. The Qiagen DNeasy Blood Extraction Kit was used to extract genomic DNA from the blood cell samples. The germline V gene (reference sequence) supplies CDR1 SSHAT and CDR2 FNYEAQ. Including cysteine and phenylalanine, the CDR3 has 15 amino acids. Left in the record is the CDR3 DNA by itself, 45 bases read in frame from the first base. Broader findings and caveats from the paper: Because counts were too low, about 18 rarely observed V segments, including chromosome 9 orphons, were left out of the earlier analysis of a few hundred of the donors. In a later analysis, TCR association rates were found to vary across HLA loci, with the most associated TCRs seen for DRB1 alleles and the fewest for HLA-C alleles. In this cohort, only TCR beta chains were sequenced, and detectable features were limited by the absence of alpha or paired-chain data. Compared with equally common non-associated chains, HLA-associated TCR beta chains in a later analysis were more clonally expanded and had lower generation probabilities. A further reported finding was that TCR beta sequences accurately predicted the HLA-A and HLA-B alleles for most subjects in the first cohort. A later analysis found that most CMV-associated TCR beta chains appeared HLA-restricted, with HLA associations seemingly driven largely by CMV exposure. Several of the top co-occurrence clusters appeared to be linked to parvovirus B19, influenza, CMV and Epstein-Barr virus, according to a later analysis. HLA typing was unavailable for some donors at each locus, so association tests used only the typed subset. An association between a missense DCLRE1C variant and V-gene and J-gene trimming of TCR beta chains was found in a later genetic analysis and replicated in an independent cohort. Correlated functional status among segregating V segments might be attributable to linkage disequilibrium, but an unknown experimental factor could not be ruled out. The presence/absence analyses assumed that sequencing depth was roughly uniform across donors, and that assumption may not be true. Immune exposure information for the cohort was limited to CMV serostatus. Compared with the roughly 670-donor mean, donors in an Asian-associated ancestry cluster had fewer N-insertions in productive TCRs, according to a later genetic analysis. Specific HLA alleles were associated with 18,000 or so TCR beta sequences at a false discovery rate of 0.05 in a later analysis. Some IMGT-functional V segments, including TRBV6-2 and TRBV6-3, could not be distinguished by the 87-base-pair reads and were therefore excluded. Broadly in line with IMGT annotations, most TCR beta V segments showed up in productive rearrangements about 90% or about 30% of the time in an earlier analysis of around 550 of the donors. Strong co-occurrence of HLA alleles, especially DR and DQ, made assigning TCR associations to individual alleles difficult. In vitro tests confirmed that a few of the cytomegalovirus-associated TCR beta chains recognize cytomegalovirus antigens. A cluster of highly shared sequence variants was judged likely to represent a technical artifact of the sequencing pipeline. In the study, approximately 160 TCR beta chains were listed as associated with cytomegalovirus. In both the original and validation cohorts, the classifier was reported to diagnose cytomegalovirus status with high specificity and sensitivity. It was suggested by the authors that the approach could potentially be generalized to other disease states and immunological phenotypes. Across donors, most TCR sequences were observed very rarely, whereas some public TCRs were present in many individuals.

This chain joins TRBV7-7 to TRBJ2-5; 7 bases in the junction line up with TRBD1. This receptor was identified in a woman between 50 and 59 years old in good health and CMV-seropositive. Specimen: PBMCs. The CDR3 region: CASSLEWGQQETQYF. The nucleotide sequence is TGTGCTAGCAGCTTAGAATGGGGACAGCAAGAGACCCAGTACTTC.